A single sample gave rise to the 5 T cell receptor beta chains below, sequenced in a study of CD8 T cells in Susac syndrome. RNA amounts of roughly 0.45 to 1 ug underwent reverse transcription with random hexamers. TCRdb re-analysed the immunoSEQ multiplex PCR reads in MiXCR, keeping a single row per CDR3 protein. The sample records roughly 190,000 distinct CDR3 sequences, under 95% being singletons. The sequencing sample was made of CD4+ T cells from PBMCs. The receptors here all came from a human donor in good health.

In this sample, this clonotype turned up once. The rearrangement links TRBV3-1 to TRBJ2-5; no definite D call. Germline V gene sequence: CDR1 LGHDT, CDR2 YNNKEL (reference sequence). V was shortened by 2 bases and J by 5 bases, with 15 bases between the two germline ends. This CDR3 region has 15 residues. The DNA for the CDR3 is TGTGCCAGCAGCCAACGCCCATCGCTGGGGGAGACCCAGTACTTC. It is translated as CASSQRPSLGETQYF.

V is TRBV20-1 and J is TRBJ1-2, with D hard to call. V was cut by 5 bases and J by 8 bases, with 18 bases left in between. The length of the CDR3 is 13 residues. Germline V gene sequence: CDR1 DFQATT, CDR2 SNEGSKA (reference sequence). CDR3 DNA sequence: TGCAGTGCTCACACCTTGAACCCCAAAGGCTACACCTTC. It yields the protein CSAHTLNPKGYTF.

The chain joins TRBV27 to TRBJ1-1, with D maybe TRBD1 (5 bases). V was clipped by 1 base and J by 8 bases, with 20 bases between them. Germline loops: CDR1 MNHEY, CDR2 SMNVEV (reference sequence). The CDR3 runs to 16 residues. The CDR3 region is CASSLLTLGRVAEAFF. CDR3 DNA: TGTGCCAGCAGTTTATTAACGCTTGGCAGGGTAGCAGAAGCTTTCTTT.

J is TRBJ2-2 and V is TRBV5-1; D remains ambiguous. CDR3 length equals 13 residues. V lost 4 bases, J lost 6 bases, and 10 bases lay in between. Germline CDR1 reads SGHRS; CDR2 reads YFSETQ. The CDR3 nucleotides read TGCGCCAGCAGCCTGACCCACGCCGGGGAGCTGTTTTTT. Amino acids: CASSLTHAGELFF.

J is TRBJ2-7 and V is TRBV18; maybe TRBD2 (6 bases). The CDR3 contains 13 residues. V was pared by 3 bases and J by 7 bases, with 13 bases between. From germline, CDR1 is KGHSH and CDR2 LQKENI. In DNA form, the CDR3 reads TGTGCCAGCTCACCCAGCGACGGGGGTGAGCAGTACTTC. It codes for CASSPSDGGEQYF.